These 7 T cell receptor beta chains came from one sample sequenced in a study of metastatic and nonmetastatic thyroid tumors. Before thyroid surgery, none of the patients had received any treatment. TCRdb ran MiXCR on the PCR reads. The sample has approximately 13,000 clones; around 35% are singletons. The sample consisted of tumor tissue. Every receptor here comes from a male donor with papillary thyroid cancer or a benign thyroid nodule (not recorded which). Some clones in this sample may be carry-over from other donors' samples.

In this sample, this clone turned up a few times. CDR3 nucleotides: TGTGCCAGCAGCGGTTCGAGCGGGGAGCTGTTTTTT. This gives the protein CASSGSSGELFF. The gene calls are TRBV12-3 or TRBV12-4 and TRBJ2-2; the D is unclear. The CDR3 loop spans 12 amino acids. V was pared by 6 bases and J by 7 bases, with 9 bases between.

In this sample, this clone turned up a few times. The chain uses TRBV20-1 and TRBJ2-7; the match to TRBD2 covers 7 bases. CDR1 is DFQATT and CDR2 is SNEGSKA in the germline V gene (reference sequence). This CDR3 has 14 residues. J was trimmed by 2 bases and V by 3 bases; bases with no gene match: 7. As DNA, the CDR3 is TGCAGTGCTAGTCGTTCCGGGACTACCTACGAGCAGTACTTC. It codes for CSASRSGTTYEQYF.

The chain couples TRBV6-6 to TRBJ2-7, with 7 bases matching TRBD1. The CDR3 consists of 15 residues. Germline lookup yields CDR1 MNHNY and CDR2 SVGAGI (reference sequence). The ends lost 2 bases at V and 6 bases at J; junction bases unmatched: 10. The DNA for the CDR3 is TGTGCCAGCAGTTACGGGGCAGGGGGTTTAGGCGAGCAGTACTTC. Translated: CASSYGAGGLGEQYF.

This clone is classed as medium-sized (0.01 to 0.1%). The chain uses TRBV28 and TRBJ2-1, with TRBD2 identical over 11 bases. In germline, CDR1 is MDHEN, CDR2 SYDVKM. Trimming removed 2 bases from V and 0 bases from J; junction bases left unmatched: 3. The CDR3 totals 17 residues. The CDR3 sequence is CASSLGLAGGSYNEQFF. DNA for the CDR3: TGTGCCAGCAGTTTAGGGCTAGCGGGAGGCTCCTACAATGAGCAGTTCTTC.

V gene TRBV4-2 combines with J gene TRBJ2-6, with D unclear. CDR3 length: 17 residues. Trimming took 4 bases from V and 0 from J, leaving 13 bases between them. In germline, CDR1 is LGHNA, CDR2 YNFKEQ. CDR3 nucleotides: TGTGCCAGCAGCCTCTGGACGGCATACTCTGGGGCCAACGTCCTGACTTTC. Its protein is CASSLWTAYSGANVLTF.

On this clone itself: With a much larger clone just one base away, this may be a read error. The rearrangement uses TRBV29-1 and TRBJ1-1; a possible D gene is TRBD1 (6 bases). The CDR3 runs 12 residues. Per germline, CDR1 SQVTM and CDR2 ANQGSEA. The CDR3 protein is CSGQGSSTEDFF. The CDR3 nucleotides are TGCAGCGGTCAGGGGTCGAGCACTGAAGATTTCTTT.

Of note for this clone: An end of the junction differs from the germline gene, which may be a read error. The rearrangement links TRBV11-1 to TRBJ2-7; no reliable D call. The germline CDR1 and CDR2 sequences are SGHAT and FQDESV (reference sequence). The CDR3 covers 17 residues. CDR3 in DNA: TGTGCCAGCAGCTTAACAGAAGTCGACCCCCTCTCCGACGAGCAGTACTTC. Residues: CASSLTEVDPLSDEQYF.